This TCR beta chain was identified in a study of OX40 agonist ivuxolimab in advanced cancers. Background on the study: Each dose-escalation patient presented with hepatocellular carcinoma, melanoma, renal cell or head and neck cancer. Anti-PD-1, anti-PD-L1 or anti-CTLA-4 therapy given earlier was allowed, and 35% to 50% had some. Three patients, one with hepatocellular carcinoma and two with cutaneous melanoma, achieved partial responses.

The repertoire was sequenced with immunoSEQ multiplex PCR; TCRdb's copy has only in-frame clones and lacks some. Found here are more than 50,000 clones, approximately 94% of them singletons; the top ten hold roughly a fifth. Study findings and constraints: Among expanded peripheral T cells, antigen specificity went undetermined.

In the case of this clone: Its antigen is currently unknown.

The CDR3 is 16 amino acids. Trimming took 0 bases from V and 1 from J; bases not matched to a gene: 4. Per germline, CDR1 ENHRY and CDR2 SYGVKD. The material was CD4+ or CD8+ T cells sorted from blood, obtained in a trial of the OX40 agonist ivuxolimab. This clonotype originated in an adult with an advanced solid tumor such as melanoma, head and neck, liver or kidney cancer. The chain joins TRBV10-3 to TRBJ2-7; 9 bases agree with TRBD2. CDR3 residues: CAISESGGRESYEQYF. The CDR3 bases are TGTGCCATCAGTGAGTCGGGCGGGAGGGAGTCCTACGAGCAGTACTTC.